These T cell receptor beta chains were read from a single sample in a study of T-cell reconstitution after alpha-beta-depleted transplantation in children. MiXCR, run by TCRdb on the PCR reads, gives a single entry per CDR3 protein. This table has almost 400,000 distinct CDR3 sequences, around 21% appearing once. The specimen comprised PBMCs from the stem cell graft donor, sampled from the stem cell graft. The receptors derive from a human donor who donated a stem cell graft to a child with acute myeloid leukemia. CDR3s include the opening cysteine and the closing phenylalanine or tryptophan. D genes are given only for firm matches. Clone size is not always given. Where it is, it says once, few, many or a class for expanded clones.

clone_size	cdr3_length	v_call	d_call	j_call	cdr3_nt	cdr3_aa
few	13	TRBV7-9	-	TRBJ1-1	TGTGCCAGCACATTACTGCAGAACACTGAAGCTTTCTTT	CASTLLQNTEAFF
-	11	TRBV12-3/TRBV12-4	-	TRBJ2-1	TGTGCCAGCAATGGAGTGAGTGAGCAGTTCTTC	CASNGVSEQFF
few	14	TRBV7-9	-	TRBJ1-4	TGTGCCAGCAGCTTCTTTACAGATAATGAAAAACTGTTTTTT	CASSFFTDNEKLFF
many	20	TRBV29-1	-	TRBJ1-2	TGCAGCGTTGATATTGTGGAGAGCAGCGAGGCCCGATGGCCTAACTATGGCTACACCTTC	CSVDIVESSEARWPNYGYTF
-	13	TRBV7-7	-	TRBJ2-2	TGTGCTAGCAGCAACAGACTTACCGGGGAGCTGTTTTTT	CASSNRLTGELFF
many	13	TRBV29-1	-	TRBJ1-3	TGCAGCGTGGGGTCTAGCTCTGGAAACACCATATATTTT	CSVGSSSGNTIYF
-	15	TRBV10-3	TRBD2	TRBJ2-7	TGTGCCATCAGTGCCCGGGGACTAGCTTTCCACGAGCAGTACTTC	CAISARGLAFHEQYF
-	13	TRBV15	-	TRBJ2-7	TGTGCCACCAGCCGAGGGGGGGACTACGAGCAGTACTTC	CATSRGGDYEQYF
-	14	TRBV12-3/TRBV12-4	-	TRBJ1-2	TGTGCCAGCAGTTTTGGAGGACAGAGAAGGGGCTACACCTTC	CASSFGGQRRGYTF
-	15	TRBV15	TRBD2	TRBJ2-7	TGTGCCACCAGCAGTCCCGGGAGGGCCCCCTACGAGCAGTACTTC	CATSSPGRAPYEQYF
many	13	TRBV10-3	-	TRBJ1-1	TGTGCCATCAGGGGAGGGGCGGACACTGAAGCTTTCTTT	CAIRGGADTEAFF
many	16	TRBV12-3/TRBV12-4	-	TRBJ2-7	TGTGCCAGCAGTTTAGCCGAGTTAGGACCGGGGGACGAGCAGTACTTC	CASSLAELGPGDEQYF
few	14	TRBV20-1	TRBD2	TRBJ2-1	TGCAGTGCTAGTTCACCGGGACTAGGCAATGAGCAGTTCTTC	CSASSPGLGNEQFF
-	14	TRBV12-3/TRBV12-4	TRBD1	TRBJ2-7	TGTGCCAGCAGTATTGGACAGGGTGGAGACGAGCAGTACTTC	CASSIGQGGDEQYF
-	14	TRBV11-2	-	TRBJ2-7	TGTGCCAGCAGCTACCAGTTTGGCTCCTACGAGCAGTACTTC	CASSYQFGSYEQYF
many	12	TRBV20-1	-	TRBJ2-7	TGCAGTGCTAGGGACAGCTCCTACGAGCAGTACTTC	CSARDSSYEQYF
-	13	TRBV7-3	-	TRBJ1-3	TGTGCCAGCAGCTCGTCTCAGGGGAACACCATATATTTT	CASSSSQGNTIYF
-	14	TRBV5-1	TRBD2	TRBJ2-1	TGCGCCAGCAGCTTTACTAGCGGAAGGAATGAGCAGTTCTTC	CASSFTSGRNEQFF
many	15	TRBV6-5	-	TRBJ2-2	TGTGCCAGCAGTTATGATCCCCGAAGGGCCGGGGAGCTGTTTTTT	CASSYDPRRAGELFF
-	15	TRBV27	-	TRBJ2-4	TGTGCCAGCAGTCAGGGGGGACGAGCCAAAAACATTCAGTACTTC	CASSQGGRAKNIQYF
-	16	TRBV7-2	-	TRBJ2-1	TGTGCCAGCAGCTTCCTTACGGGGTACTCCTACAATGAGCAGTTCTTC	CASSFLTGYSYNEQFF
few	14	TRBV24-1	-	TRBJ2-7	TGTGCCACCAGTGATTCCACCCTAACCTACGAGCAGTACTTC	CATSDSTLTYEQYF
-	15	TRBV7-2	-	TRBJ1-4	TGTGCCAGCAGCTTAGTCGCGGGGAAATGGGAAAAACTGTTTTTT	CASSLVAGKWEKLFF
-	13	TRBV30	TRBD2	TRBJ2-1	TGTGCCTGGAGTCGCGGGAGGGCCCATGAGCAGTTCTTC	CAWSRGRAHEQFF
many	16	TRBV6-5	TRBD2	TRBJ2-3	TGTGCCAGCAGTTACTATAGCGGGAGAGGGGCAGATACGCAGTATTTT	CASSYYSGRGADTQYF
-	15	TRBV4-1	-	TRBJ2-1	TGCGCCAGCAGCCAAGAGGACGGCTCCTACAATGAGCAGTTCTTC	CASSQEDGSYNEQFF
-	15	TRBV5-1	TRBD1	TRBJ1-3	TGCGCCAGCAGCGGAACAGGGGAAACTGGAAACACCATATATTTT	CASSGTGETGNTIYF
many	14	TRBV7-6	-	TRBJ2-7	TGTGCCAGCAGCTCAGCCGGGACTGCCTACGAGCAGTACTTC	CASSSAGTAYEQYF
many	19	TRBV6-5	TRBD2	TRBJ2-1	TGTGCCAGCAGTTACTCGGGCTCGGCTAGCGGGGGGTCCTACAATGAGCAGTTCTTC	CASSYSGSASGGSYNEQFF
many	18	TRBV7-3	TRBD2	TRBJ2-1	TGTGCCAGCAGCTCCCCCTTAATTAGCGGGAGGGCCGTCAATGAGCAGTTCTTC	CASSSPLISGRAVNEQFF
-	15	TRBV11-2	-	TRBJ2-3	TGTGCCAGCAGCTCAATGGGGGGAGGTACAGATACGCAGTATTTT	CASSSMGGGTDTQYF
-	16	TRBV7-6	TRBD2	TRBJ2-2	TGTGCCAGCAGCTCCGGGACTAAGGGGTTCACCGGGGAGCTGTTTTTT	CASSSGTKGFTGELFF
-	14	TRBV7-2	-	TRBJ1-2	TGTGCCAGCAGCTTATTTGGGGGAGGGGGTGGCTACACCTTC	CASSLFGGGGGYTF
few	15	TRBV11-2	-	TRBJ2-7	TGTGCCAGCAGCTTAGGGGGCAGACCGTCCTACGAGCAGTACTTC	CASSLGGRPSYEQYF
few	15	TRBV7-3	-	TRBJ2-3	TGTGCCAGCAGCTTAACGGGGCTCTACACAGATACGCAGTATTTT	CASSLTGLYTDTQYF
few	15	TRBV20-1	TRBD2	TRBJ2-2	TGCAGTGCGTCCGCGCTAGCGGGAGTCACCGGGGAGCTGTTTTTT	CSASALAGVTGELFF
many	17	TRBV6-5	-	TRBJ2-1	TGTGCCAGCAGTCACCGGACTAACTCATTCTATTACAATGAGCAGTTCTTC	CASSHRTNSFYYNEQFF
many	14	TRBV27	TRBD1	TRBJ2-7	TGTGCCAGCAGTTCGCTTGGGACAGGGGCCTCCGTTCTATTC	CASSSLGTGASVLF
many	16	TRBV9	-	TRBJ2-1	TGTGCCAGCAGCGTAGGAACTAGCAGTATCTCGAATGAGCAGTTCTTC	CASSVGTSSISNEQFF
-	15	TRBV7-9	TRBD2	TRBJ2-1	TGTGCCAGCAGCCCAACTAGCGGGAGGTCGAATGAGCAGTTCTTC	CASSPTSGRSNEQFF
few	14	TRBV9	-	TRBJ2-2	TGTGCCAGCAGCGTAGCTGCGAACACCGGGGAGCTGTTTTTT	CASSVAANTGELFF
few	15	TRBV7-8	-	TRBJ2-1	TGTGCCAGCAGCCCAACGAGGTTGCTCGGACTCGAGCAGTTCTTC	CASSPTRLLGLEQFF
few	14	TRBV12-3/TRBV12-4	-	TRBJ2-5	TGTGCCAGCGGTTGGGACGGAATCCAAGAGACCCAGTACTTC	CASGWDGIQETQYF
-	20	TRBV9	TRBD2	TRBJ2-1	TGTGCCAGCAGCGCAGGGGGACTAGCGGGAGGGTTGGGCTCCTACAATGAGCAGTTCTTC	CASSAGGLAGGLGSYNEQFF
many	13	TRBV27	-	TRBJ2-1	TGTGCCAGCTCCACAGGGATGGGCAATGAGCAGTTCTTC	CASSTGMGNEQFF
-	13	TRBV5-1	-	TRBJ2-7	TGCGCCAGCACTTGGGACGGAGCCTACGAGCAGTACTTC	CASTWDGAYEQYF
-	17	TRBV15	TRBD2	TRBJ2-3	TGTGCCACCAGCAGAGGATCGACTAGCGGGAGGACAGATACGCAGTATTTT	CATSRGSTSGRTDTQYF
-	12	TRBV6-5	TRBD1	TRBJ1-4	TGTGCAGCCGGGACAGGGCCTGAAAAACTGTTTTTT	CAAGTGPEKLFF
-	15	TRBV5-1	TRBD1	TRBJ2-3	TGCGCCAGCAGCGATACAGGGGGCGCGGTAGATACGCAGTATTTT	CASSDTGGAVDTQYF
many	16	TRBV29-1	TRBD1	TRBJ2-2	TGCAGCGTTGAAGATGCCGGGACAGGAGACACCGGGGAGCTGTTTTTT	CSVEDAGTGDTGELFF
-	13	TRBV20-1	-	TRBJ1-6	TGCAGTGCTAGACGCCTTCTTTGGGGACCCCTCCACTTT	CSARRLLWGPLHF
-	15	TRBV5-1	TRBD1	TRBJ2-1	TGCGCCAGCACCCTGACAGGGTATGTCTCCAATGAGCAGTTCTTC	CASTLTGYVSNEQFF
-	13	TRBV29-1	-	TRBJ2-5	TGCAGCGTTGAGGTCAACATCCAAGAGACCCAGTACTTC	CSVEVNIQETQYF
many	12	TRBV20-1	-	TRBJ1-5	TGCAGTGCTAGGGCACCCCGTCAGCCCCAGCATTTT	CSARAPRQPQHF
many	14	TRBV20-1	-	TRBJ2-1	TGCAGTGCTAGAGGGGGACCTACCTACAATGAGCAGTTCTTC	CSARGGPTYNEQFF
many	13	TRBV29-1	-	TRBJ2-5	TGCAGCTCAACAGGGGGAGGGCAAGAGACCCAGTACTTC	CSSTGGGQETQYF
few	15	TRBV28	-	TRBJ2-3	TGTGCCAGCGGACGGGGCTTTGCGGGCACAGATACGCAGTATTTT	CASGRGFAGTDTQYF
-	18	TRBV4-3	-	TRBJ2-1	TGCGCCAGCAGCCCCACCCATTTAAAGGGCAGCTCCTACAATGAGCAGTTCTTC	CASSPTHLKGSSYNEQFF
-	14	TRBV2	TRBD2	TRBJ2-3	TGTGCCAGCAGCCTAGCGGGAGTTTTAGATACGCAGTATTTT	CASSLAGVLDTQYF
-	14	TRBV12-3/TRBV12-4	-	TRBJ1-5	TGTGCCAGCACCCACGGGGGTGGGAGGCAGCCCCAGCATTTT	CASTHGGGRQPQHF